This TCR beta chain was captured by sequencing in a study of monozygotic twins with cystic fibrosis. This clone was seen a single time. The antigen is not known. General study points: Clonality was generally low (median approximately 0.0094), higher in the most severe patients.

The J segment lost 4 bases and the V segment lost 1 base, leaving 4 bases of the junction unmatched. Looked up from germline, CDR1 is SGHAT and CDR2 is FQNNGV. CDR3 length equals 15 residues. The table came from immunoSEQ multiplex PCR; TCRdb's copy has only in-frame clones and leaves some out. The data hold about 14,000 clones, with 85% observed a single time. The V call is TRBV11-2, the J call TRBJ2-7; 10 bases are a match to TRBD1. Sequenced sample: blood. The clonotype was recovered from a boy younger than 18 with cystic fibrosis. The DNA of the CDR3 is TGTGCCAGCAGCTTAGTGACAGGGGGCTGGTACGAGCAGTACTTC. Protein sequence: CASSLVTGGWYEQYF.